This T cell receptor (beta chain) derives from a study of Ad26.COV2.S vaccination and SARS-CoV-2 variants (dated by TCRdb to about 2021). In terms of the full investigation: Vaccine-arm donors came from COV1001, a multicentre, randomized, double-blind, placebo-controlled phase I-IIa trial of Ad26.COV2.S in healthy adults. The TCR-sequenced set comprised around 30 samples: around 20 Ad26.COV2.S vaccine recipients, 5 placebo recipients and 8 SARS-CoV-2 convalescent individuals. Investigators remained blinded to trial group allocation during experiments and outcome assessment. TCRbeta repertoire sequencing was used to assess the specificity and breadth of SARS-CoV-2-reactive T cell receptors after Ad26.COV2.S vaccination. Ad26.COV2.S was administered intramuscularly at 5 x 10^10 or 1 x 10^11 viral particles, either as a single shot or as two shots given 56 days apart. Trial participants were randomized into five groups of five: low-dose or high-dose Ad26.COV2.S given once or twice, or placebo on both occasions. The research as a whole found: After vaccination, spike-specific CD8+ and CD4+ T cell responses were reported to show substantial breadth. Ad26.COV2.S recipients had higher spike-specific TCR breadth than placebo recipients (P = 0.0014). Comparable non-spike TCR breadth was observed between vaccine and placebo recipients, consistent with only spike being contained in the vaccine. The study was not powered to compare responses between vaccine doses or regimens. The authors noted that the TCR breadth and depth analyses may have underestimated total T cell responses.

To note about this clone: No cognate antigen has been identified for it. Within one base of it there is no much larger clone, and no base qualities were kept.

CDR1 is given as SGHVS and CDR2 as FQNEAQ, both from the germline V gene. From its cysteine to its phenylalanine, the CDR3 spans 15 amino acids. Of all the DNA, just the CDR3 is kept, 45 bases in frame from base 1. V is reduced by 0 bases and J by 0 bases, leaving a spacing of 5 bases between them. The treatment or condition label corresponds to: about 20 received Ad26.COV2.S at low or high dose, single or two shots; about 5 received placebo; per-sample allocation not given. For vaccine and placebo recipients, the sequenced repertoires came from samples collected on day 63 after the first injection. In Cohort 1b, about two dozen adults aged 18-55 years were enrolled at a single site in Boston, USA, between 29 July and 7 August 2020. Ad26.COV2.S was a replication-incompetent adenovirus type 26 vector that expressed a prefusion-stabilized SARS-CoV-2 spike protein derived from the original Wuhan strain.

TCRbeta CDR3 regions were sequenced with the immunoSEQ Assay. After extraction, genomic DNA underwent amplification by bias-controlled multiplex PCR, followed by high-throughput sequencing. Turning to the authors' computational methods: Collapsing and filtering of sequences were performed to quantify the absolute abundance of each unique TCRbeta CDR3 region. T cell fraction was estimated by normalization of TCRbeta template counts to usable DNA, with usable DNA being measured through amplification of reference genes present in all nucleated cells. Repertoire TCRs were annotated as SARS-CoV-2-specific when V gene, CDR3 amino acid sequence and J gene were exactly matched to a known reactive TCR set. MIRA supplied the reference SARS-CoV-2 TCR set, which was filtered for enrichment in COVID-19-positive ImmuneCODE repertoires so that public or cross-reactive TCRs were removed. Using the MIRA antigens, annotated TCRs were further analysed by specific ORF or by position within an ORF. Depth was the summed frequency of annotated unique rearrangements, while breadth was defined as annotated unique rearrangements over total unique productive rearrangements. Group comparisons of TCR breadth used two-sided Wilcoxon rank-sum tests. Entries here come from immuneACCESS through TCRdb and include only in-frame sequences with V and J called. Some clones fail to appear in such tables; in the studies checked, an unresolved V gene covers under half of the shortfall, and the cause of the remainder is unknown. For V, J and clone size, that table is used; D and trimming come from the DNA. The sample contains 300,000 to 350,000 clones, around 89% of them found a single time. The ten biggest clones cover roughly 4.8% of the sample.

Source: peripheral blood, taken in a trial of Ad26.COV2.S vaccine versus placebo. Recombination joined TRBV7-8 with TRBJ2-2; no D gene can be assigned with confidence. This receptor was identified in a person aged 18-65 years who received the Ad26.COV2.S COVID-19 vaccine or a placebo. In nucleotides, the sequence is TGTGCCAGCAGCTTAGCCGGGCCGAACACCGGGGAGCTGTTTTTT. Its translation is CASSLAGPNTGELFF. Here the CDR3 is joined to the reference TRBV7-8 and TRBJ2-2 genes, and the full variable domain is: GAGVSQSPRYKVAKRGQDVALRCDPISGHVSLFWYQQALGQGPEFLTYFQNEAQLDKSGLPSDRFFAERPEGSVSTLKIQRTQQEDSAVYLCASSLAGPNTGELFFGEGSRLTVL.